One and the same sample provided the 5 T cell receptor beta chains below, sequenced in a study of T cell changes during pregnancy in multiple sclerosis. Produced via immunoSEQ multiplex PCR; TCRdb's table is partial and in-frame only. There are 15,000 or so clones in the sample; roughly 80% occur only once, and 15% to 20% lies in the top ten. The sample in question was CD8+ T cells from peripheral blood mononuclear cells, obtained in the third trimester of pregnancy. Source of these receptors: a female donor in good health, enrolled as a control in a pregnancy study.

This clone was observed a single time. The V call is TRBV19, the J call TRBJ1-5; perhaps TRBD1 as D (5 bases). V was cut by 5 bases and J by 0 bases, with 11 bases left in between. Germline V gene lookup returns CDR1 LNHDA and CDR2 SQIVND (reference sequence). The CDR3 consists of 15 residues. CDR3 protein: CASSDSFYSNQPQHF. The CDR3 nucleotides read TGTGCCAGTAGTGACAGCTTTTATAGCAATCAGCCCCAGCATTTT.

DNA of the CDR3: TGTGCCTGGAGTGGTCAGGGAAATGAGCAGTTCTTC. Encoded protein: CAWSGQGNEQFF. The chain is built from TRBV30 and TRBJ2-1; D might be TRBD1 (5 bases). This CDR3 is built from 12 residues. Germline V gene data show CDR1 as GTSNPN and CDR2 as SVGIG (reference sequence). The V gene lost 1 base and the J gene lost 7 bases, with 8 bases spanning the gap.

Here the CDR3 reads CASSFFGGYNEQFF. The CDR3 nucleotides read TGTGCCAGCAGTTTCTTCGGGGGTTACAATGAGCAGTTCTTC. The chain employs TRBV27 and TRBJ2-1, with TRBD2 as a possible D gene (6 bases). This CDR3 has 14 amino acids. Germline V CDR1 and CDR2: MNHEY, SMNVEV (reference sequence). V lost 3 bases and J 4 bases, leaving 10 bases between the germline ends.

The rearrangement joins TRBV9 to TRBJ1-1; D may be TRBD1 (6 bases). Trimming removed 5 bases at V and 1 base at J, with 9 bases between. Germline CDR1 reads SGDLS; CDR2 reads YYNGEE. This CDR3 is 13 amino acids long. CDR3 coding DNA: TGTGCCAGCAGTACACAGGGGAACACTGAAGCTTTCTTT. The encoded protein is CASSTQGNTEAFF.

CDR3 sequence (DNA): TGTGCCATCAGTGAGTCGGAGGCAGGGGGGCCTGAAGCTTTCTTT. Encoded protein: CAISESEAGGPEAFF. V gene TRBV10-3 combines with J gene TRBJ1-1; 7 nucleotides align to TRBD1. There are 15 residues in the CDR3. The V and J ends lost 0 bases and 6 bases, in that order; junction bases with no gene match: 7. The germline gives CDR1 ENHRY, CDR2 SYGVKD.